This TCR beta chain was sequenced during a study of blood T cells in healthy people across ages. Study as a whole: When template switching was applied, about one barcoded beta molecule was captured per two T cells.

The authors ran a second PCR of about 7 to 12 cycles using a sample-barcoded 5' primer and a J-beta primer mix. TCRdb reanalysed the 5' RACE reads using MiXCR and keeps one entry per CDR3 protein. The data show approximately 700,000 distinct CDR3 sequences, with approximately 30% seen just once and 15% held by the top ten. This clonotype was found many times. CDR1 and CDR2 from the germline V gene are MNHEY and SVGEGT. The CDR3 totals 15 residues. The ends lost 6 bases at V and 3 bases at J; junction bases unmatched: 6. Material: blood. The gene calls are TRBV6-2 or TRBV6-3 and TRBJ2-1; 9 bases agree with TRBD2. This TCR derives from a woman older than 75 in good health. In DNA, the CDR3 is TGTGCCAGCAGCTCCGGGACTAGCAACTACAATGAGCAGTTCTTC. Amino acid sequence: CASSSGTSNYNEQFF.